This T cell receptor beta chain was profiled in a study of neurological immune-mediated disorders. A few counts support this clonotype. This could be a read error, since a much larger clone is one nucleotide away. The cDNA was synthesized by 5'RACE incorporating 10-nucleotide random UMIs. TCRdb passed the 5' RACE reads through MiXCR, listing each CDR3 protein once. The sample records 55,000 to 65,000 distinct CDR3 sequences, roughly 3.5% being singletons. The sequence came from a young woman with multiple sclerosis. The sample was PBMCs.

The CDR3, as DNA: TGTGCCAGCAGCCCGCCTCGGGGAAAGGGAGGCGGTGAGCAGTTCTTC. Amino acid sequence: CASSPPRGKGGGEQFF. The rearrangement joins TRBV5-4 to TRBJ2-1; tentatively, D is TRBD2 (6 bases). The CDR3 covers 16 residues. V lost 4 bases and J lost 9, with 23 bases in between. CDR1 is SGHNT, CDR2 YYREEE, per germline (reference sequence).